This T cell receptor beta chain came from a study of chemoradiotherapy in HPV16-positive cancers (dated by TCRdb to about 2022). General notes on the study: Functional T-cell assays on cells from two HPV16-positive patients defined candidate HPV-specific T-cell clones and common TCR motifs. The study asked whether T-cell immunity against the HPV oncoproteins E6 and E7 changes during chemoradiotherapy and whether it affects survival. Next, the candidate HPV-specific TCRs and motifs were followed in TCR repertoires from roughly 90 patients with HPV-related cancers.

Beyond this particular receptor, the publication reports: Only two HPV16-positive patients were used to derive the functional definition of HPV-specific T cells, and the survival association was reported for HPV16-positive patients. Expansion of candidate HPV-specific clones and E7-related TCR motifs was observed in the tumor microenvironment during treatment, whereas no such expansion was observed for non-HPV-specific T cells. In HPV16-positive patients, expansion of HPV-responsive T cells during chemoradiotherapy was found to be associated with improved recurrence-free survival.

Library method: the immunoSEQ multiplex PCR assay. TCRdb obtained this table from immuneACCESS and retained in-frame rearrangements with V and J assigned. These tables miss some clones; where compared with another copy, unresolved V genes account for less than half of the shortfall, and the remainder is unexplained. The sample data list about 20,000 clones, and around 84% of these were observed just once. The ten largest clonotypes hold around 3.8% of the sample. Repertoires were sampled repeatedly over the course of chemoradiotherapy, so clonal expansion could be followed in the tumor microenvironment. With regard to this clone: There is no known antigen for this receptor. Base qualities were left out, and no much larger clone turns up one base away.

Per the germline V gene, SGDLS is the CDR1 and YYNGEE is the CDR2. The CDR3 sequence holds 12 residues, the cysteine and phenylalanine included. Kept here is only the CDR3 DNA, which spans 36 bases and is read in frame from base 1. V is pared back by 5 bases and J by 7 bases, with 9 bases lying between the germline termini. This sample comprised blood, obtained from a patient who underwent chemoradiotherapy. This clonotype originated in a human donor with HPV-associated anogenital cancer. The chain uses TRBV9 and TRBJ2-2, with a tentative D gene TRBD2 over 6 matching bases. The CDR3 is CASRRDGGELFF. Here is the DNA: TGTGCCAGCAGGCGGGATGGCGGGGAGCTGTTTTTT.